This is a list of T cell receptor beta chains from one sample in a study of control samples from healthy donors and cancer patients. Data came from immunoSEQ multiplex PCR; TCRdb stores just in-frame clones and leaves some out. The profile covers roughly 130,000 clones, with roughly 90% appearing a single time and 3.2% taken by the ten largest. Sequencing input: blood. These receptors originate from a man aged 50 to 60 in good health. Each CDR3 is given with its conserved first and last residue. The order of the fields is clone size, D gene, J gene, V gene, CDR3 protein, CDR3 DNA. D genes are given only for firm matches. Expanded clones are given a class, and other clones once, few, many or no size at all.

clone_size: -; d_call: -; j_call: TRBJ1-4; v_call: TRBV7-9; cdr3_aa: CASSPAAVANEKLFF; cdr3_nt: TGTGCCAGCAGCCCCGCGGCGGTGGCTAATGAAAAACTGTTTTTT
clone_size: -; d_call: -; j_call: TRBJ1-5; v_call: TRBV6-5; cdr3_aa: CASSLSGRQPQHF; cdr3_nt: TGTGCCAGCAGTCTATCGGGACGTCAGCCCCAGCATTTT
clone_size: -; d_call: -; j_call: TRBJ1-1; v_call: TRBV6-6; cdr3_aa: CASSYKLLNTEAFF; cdr3_nt: TGTGCCAGCAGTTACAAACTGTTGAACACTGAAGCTTTCTTT
clone_size: -; d_call: -; j_call: TRBJ2-7; v_call: TRBV4-1; cdr3_aa: CASSQAGITYEQYF; cdr3_nt: TGCGCCAGCAGCCAGGCGGGAATCACCTACGAGCAGTACTTC
clone_size: -; d_call: TRBD2; j_call: TRBJ2-7; v_call: TRBV11-3; cdr3_aa: CASSSRGGSSYEQYF; cdr3_nt: TGTGCCAGCAGCTCGCGGGGGGGGAGCTCCTACGAGCAGTACTTC
clone_size: -; d_call: -; j_call: TRBJ2-5; v_call: TRBV4-1; cdr3_aa: CASSQGGRRYQETQYF; cdr3_nt: TGCGCCAGCAGCCAAGGTGGTCGGAGGTACCAAGAGACCCAGTACTTC
clone_size: few; d_call: -; j_call: TRBJ2-1; v_call: TRBV5-4; cdr3_aa: CASSSQSSYNEQFF; cdr3_nt: TGTGCCAGCAGTTCTCAGAGCTCCTACAATGAGCAGTTCTTC
clone_size: -; d_call: TRBD1; j_call: TRBJ2-7; v_call: TRBV6-5; cdr3_aa: CASKPTTGSSYEQYF; cdr3_nt: TGTGCCAGCAAACCCACGACAGGGTCCTCCTACGAGCAGTACTTC
clone_size: -; d_call: TRBD2; j_call: TRBJ2-3; v_call: TRBV24-1; cdr3_aa: CATSASGGPTDTQYF; cdr3_nt: TGTGCCACCAGTGCCAGCGGGGGCCCCACAGATACGCAGTATTTT
clone_size: -; d_call: -; j_call: TRBJ2-7; v_call: TRBV3-1/TRBV3-2; cdr3_aa: CASTRTTGGPYEQYF; cdr3_nt: TGTGCCAGCACCCGAACGACAGGAGGCCCCTACGAGCAGTACTTC
clone_size: -; d_call: TRBD2; j_call: TRBJ2-1; v_call: TRBV24-1; cdr3_aa: CATGLAGGNEQFF; cdr3_nt: TGTGCCACCGGACTAGCGGGGGGCAATGAGCAGTTCTTC
clone_size: -; d_call: -; j_call: TRBJ2-7; v_call: TRBV3-1/TRBV3-2; cdr3_aa: CASSQDLRGGNSYEQYF; cdr3_nt: TGTGCCAGCAGCCAAGATCTGAGAGGCGGCAACTCCTACGAGCAGTACTTC
clone_size: -; d_call: -; j_call: TRBJ1-2; v_call: TRBV28; cdr3_aa: CASSGIYGYTF; cdr3_nt: TGTGCCAGCTCAGGGATTTATGGCTACACCTTC
clone_size: -; d_call: TRBD1; j_call: TRBJ2-7; v_call: TRBV4-1; cdr3_aa: CASSQTTGVVYEQYF; cdr3_nt: TGCGCCAGCAGCCAGACGACAGGGGTAGTTTACGAGCAGTACTTC
clone_size: -; d_call: -; j_call: TRBJ2-7; v_call: TRBV7-3; cdr3_aa: CASSLTGDSSYEQYF; cdr3_nt: TGTGCCAGCAGCTTAACGGGGGATAGCTCCTACGAGCAGTACTTC
clone_size: -; d_call: TRBD1; j_call: TRBJ2-3; v_call: TRBV2; cdr3_aa: CASSELGTGEPDTQYF; cdr3_nt: TGTGCCAGCAGTGAATTGGGGACAGGGGAACCAGATACGCAGTATTTT
clone_size: -; d_call: -; j_call: TRBJ2-5; v_call: TRBV7-8; cdr3_aa: CASSSVPSQGETQYF; cdr3_nt: TGTGCCAGCAGCTCGGTACCTTCGCAAGGGGAGACCCAGTACTTC
clone_size: -; d_call: -; j_call: TRBJ2-5; v_call: TRBV7-2; cdr3_aa: CASSLGKETQYF; cdr3_nt: TGTGCCAGCAGCTTGGGAAAAGAGACCCAGTACTTC
clone_size: -; d_call: -; j_call: TRBJ2-3; v_call: TRBV28; cdr3_aa: CASSFGDSTDTQYF; cdr3_nt: TGTGCCAGCAGTTTCGGGGACAGCACAGATACGCAGTATTTT
clone_size: few; d_call: -; j_call: TRBJ1-1; v_call: TRBV9; cdr3_aa: CASSDLLGGHGAFF; cdr3_nt: TGTGCCAGCAGCGACCTCCTAGGGGGTCACGGGGCTTTCTTT
clone_size: few; d_call: TRBD1; j_call: TRBJ1-3; v_call: TRBV5-5; cdr3_aa: CASSLSTGASGNTIYF; cdr3_nt: TGTGCCAGCAGCTTGTCGACAGGGGCCTCTGGAAACACCATATATTTT
clone_size: once; d_call: -; j_call: TRBJ1-2; v_call: TRBV20-1; cdr3_aa: CSARAQSYTF; cdr3_nt: TGCAGTGCTAGAGCTCAGTCCTACACCTTC
clone_size: -; d_call: -; j_call: TRBJ2-2; v_call: TRBV19; cdr3_aa: CASRGVGGELFF; cdr3_nt: TGTGCCAGTAGGGGGGTTGGCGGGGAGCTGTTTTTT
clone_size: -; d_call: -; j_call: TRBJ1-2; v_call: TRBV7-8; cdr3_aa: CASSLAAGSYGYTF; cdr3_nt: TGTGCCAGCAGCTTAGCGGCAGGGTCCTATGGCTACACCTTC
clone_size: -; d_call: TRBD1; j_call: TRBJ2-7; v_call: TRBV5-1; cdr3_aa: CASSPPDRGYEQYF; cdr3_nt: TGCGCCAGCAGCCCGCCGGACAGGGGGTACGAGCAGTACTTC
clone_size: -; d_call: -; j_call: TRBJ1-2; v_call: TRBV2; cdr3_aa: CASSEQGDGYTF; cdr3_nt: TGTGCCAGCAGTGAACAGGGTGATGGCTACACCTTC
clone_size: few; d_call: -; j_call: TRBJ2-1; v_call: TRBV6-1; cdr3_aa: CASSEREIHNEQFF; cdr3_nt: TGTGCCAGCAGTGAAAGGGAAATCCACAATGAGCAGTTCTTC
clone_size: -; d_call: -; j_call: TRBJ1-1; v_call: TRBV7-9; cdr3_aa: CASSLERVNTEAFF; cdr3_nt: TGTGCCAGCAGCTTAGAAAGGGTCAACACTGAAGCTTTCTTT
clone_size: few; d_call: -; j_call: TRBJ1-1; v_call: TRBV19; cdr3_aa: CASSIGVRTRTEAFF; cdr3_nt: TGTGCCAGTAGTATAGGCGTTAGGACCCGCACTGAAGCTTTCTTT
clone_size: -; d_call: -; j_call: TRBJ1-2; v_call: TRBV18; cdr3_aa: CASSPPQGSNYGYTF; cdr3_nt: TGTGCCAGCTCACCACCCCAGGGATCTAACTATGGCTACACCTTC
clone_size: -; d_call: -; j_call: TRBJ2-4; v_call: TRBV19; cdr3_aa: CASSGETRGKNIQYF; cdr3_nt: TGTGCCAGTAGTGGGGAGACAAGAGGCAAAAACATTCAGTACTTC
clone_size: -; d_call: -; j_call: TRBJ1-2; v_call: TRBV6-5; cdr3_aa: CASSRGQSSGYTF; cdr3_nt: TGTGCCAGCAGTAGGGGACAATCCTCTGGCTACACCTTC
clone_size: -; d_call: TRBD2; j_call: TRBJ2-7; v_call: TRBV3-1/TRBV3-2; cdr3_aa: CASSQAVDSGVQYF; cdr3_nt: TGTGCCAGCAGCCAAGCGGTCGATAGCGGGGTGCAGTACTTC
clone_size: -; d_call: TRBD1; j_call: TRBJ1-5; v_call: TRBV7-8; cdr3_aa: CASNQGSGQGARFNQPQHF; cdr3_nt: TGTGCCAGCAACCAAGGGTCAGGACAGGGGGCGCGGTTCAATCAGCCCCAGCATTTT
clone_size: -; d_call: -; j_call: TRBJ2-7; v_call: TRBV9; cdr3_aa: CASSETPGSSYEQYF; cdr3_nt: TGTGCCAGCAGCGAAACGCCTGGGAGCTCCTACGAGCAGTACTTC
clone_size: few; d_call: -; j_call: TRBJ1-1; v_call: TRBV6-1; cdr3_aa: CASSASFGKSNTEAFF; cdr3_nt: TGTGCCAGCAGTGCTTCTTTCGGAAAATCGAACACTGAAGCTTTCTTT
clone_size: few; d_call: TRBD1; j_call: TRBJ1-2; v_call: TRBV11-2; cdr3_aa: CASSLFPGGNGYTF; cdr3_nt: TGTGCCAGCAGCTTATTCCCAGGGGGAAATGGCTACACCTTC
clone_size: -; d_call: -; j_call: TRBJ2-7; v_call: TRBV6-1; cdr3_aa: CASSEAVWIGARDEQYF; cdr3_nt: TGTGCCAGCAGTGAAGCGGTTTGGATCGGAGCCAGGGACGAGCAGTACTTC
clone_size: -; d_call: -; j_call: TRBJ2-5; v_call: TRBV2; cdr3_aa: CASSEAWETQYF; cdr3_nt: TGTGCCAGCAGCGAGGCTTGGGAGACCCAGTACTTC
clone_size: -; d_call: TRBD1; j_call: TRBJ1-1; v_call: TRBV3-1/TRBV3-2; cdr3_aa: CASSAGGIYTEAFF; cdr3_nt: TGTGCCAGCAGCGCAGGGGGCATTTACACTGAAGCTTTCTTT
clone_size: few; d_call: TRBD1; j_call: TRBJ2-3; v_call: TRBV10-2; cdr3_aa: CASNQGAPYDTQYF; cdr3_nt: TGCGCCAGCAACCAGGGGGCCCCTTATGATACGCAGTATTTT
clone_size: -; d_call: -; j_call: TRBJ2-7; v_call: TRBV2; cdr3_aa: CASSAAGYYEQYF; cdr3_nt: TGTGCCAGCAGTGCTGCAGGGTACTACGAGCAGTACTTC
clone_size: -; d_call: TRBD1; j_call: TRBJ1-2; v_call: TRBV6-5; cdr3_aa: CASSYSRGPGYTF; cdr3_nt: TGTGCCAGCAGTTACTCGAGGGGGCCCGGCTACACCTTC
clone_size: -; d_call: -; j_call: TRBJ2-5; v_call: TRBV11-3; cdr3_aa: CASSLRETQYF; cdr3_nt: TGTGCCAGCAGCCTTCGGGAGACCCAGTACTTC
clone_size: -; d_call: TRBD2; j_call: TRBJ2-3; v_call: TRBV3-1/TRBV3-2; cdr3_aa: CASSPGTSGVTDTQYF; cdr3_nt: TGTGCCAGCAGCCCAGGGACTAGCGGGGTTACAGATACGCAGTATTTT
clone_size: -; d_call: TRBD1; j_call: TRBJ1-1; v_call: TRBV4-1; cdr3_aa: CASSPRQGADTEAFF; cdr3_nt: TGCGCCAGCAGCCCCCGACAGGGGGCGGACACTGAAGCTTTCTTT
clone_size: -; d_call: -; j_call: TRBJ1-1; v_call: TRBV11-3; cdr3_aa: CASSFAGRGTEAFF; cdr3_nt: TGTGCCAGCAGCTTTGCGGGAAGAGGCACTGAAGCTTTCTTT
clone_size: -; d_call: -; j_call: TRBJ2-7; v_call: TRBV27; cdr3_aa: CASRGSSYEQYF; cdr3_nt: TGTGCCAGCAGGGGGAGCTCCTACGAGCAGTACTTC
clone_size: -; d_call: TRBD1; j_call: TRBJ2-5; v_call: TRBV9; cdr3_aa: CASSVRTGEVGETQYF; cdr3_nt: TGTGCCAGCAGCGTCAGGACAGGGGAGGTGGGAGAGACCCAGTACTTC
clone_size: -; d_call: -; j_call: TRBJ1-6; v_call: TRBV11-2; cdr3_aa: CASSLELVGGNSPLHF; cdr3_nt: TGTGCCAGCAGCTTAGAATTGGTAGGGGGGAACTCACCCCTCCACTTT
clone_size: -; d_call: -; j_call: TRBJ1-1; v_call: TRBV29-1; cdr3_aa: CSVEGGRTEAFF; cdr3_nt: TGCAGCGTTGAAGGGGGCAGGACTGAAGCTTTCTTT
clone_size: -; d_call: TRBD1; j_call: TRBJ2-1; v_call: TRBV6-6; cdr3_aa: CASHPGQGAVKFF; cdr3_nt: TGTGCCAGTCATCCGGGACAGGGGGCTGTGAAGTTCTTC
clone_size: -; d_call: -; j_call: TRBJ2-3; v_call: TRBV11-3; cdr3_aa: CASNVMGDTQYF; cdr3_nt: TGTGCCAGCAATGTTATGGGAGATACGCAGTATTTT
clone_size: -; d_call: -; j_call: TRBJ1-4; v_call: TRBV15; cdr3_aa: CATSRVPGGTNEKLFF; cdr3_nt: TGTGCCACCAGCAGAGTCCCGGGGGGAACTAATGAAAAACTGTTTTTT
clone_size: -; d_call: -; j_call: TRBJ2-2; v_call: TRBV7-9; cdr3_aa: CASSQGSGELFF; cdr3_nt: TGTGCCAGCAGCCAGGGGTCCGGGGAGCTGTTTTTT